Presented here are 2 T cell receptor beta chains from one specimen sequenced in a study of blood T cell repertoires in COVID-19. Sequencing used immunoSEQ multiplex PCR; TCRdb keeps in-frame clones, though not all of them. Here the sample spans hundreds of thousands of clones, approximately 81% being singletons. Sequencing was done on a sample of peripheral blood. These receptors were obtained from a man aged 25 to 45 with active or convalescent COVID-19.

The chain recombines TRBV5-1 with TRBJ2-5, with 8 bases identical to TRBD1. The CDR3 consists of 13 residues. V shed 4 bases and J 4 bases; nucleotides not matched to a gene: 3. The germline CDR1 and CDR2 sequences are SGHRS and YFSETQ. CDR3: CASSPQGAETQYF. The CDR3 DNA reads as TGCGCCAGCAGCCCCCAGGGGGCAGAGACCCAGTACTTC. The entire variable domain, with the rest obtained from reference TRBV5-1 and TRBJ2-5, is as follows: KAGVTQTPRYLIKTRGQQVTLSCSPISGHRSVSWYQQTPGQGLQFLFEYFSETQRNKGNFPGRFSGRQFSNSRSEMNVSTLELGDSALYLCASSPQGAETQYFGPGTRLLVL.

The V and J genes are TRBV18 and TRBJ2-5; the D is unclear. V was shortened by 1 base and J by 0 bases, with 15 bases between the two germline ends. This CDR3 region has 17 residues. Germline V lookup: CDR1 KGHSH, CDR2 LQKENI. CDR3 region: CASSPQLSSPYQETQYF. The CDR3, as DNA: TGTGCCAGCTCACCACAGCTGAGTAGCCCGTACCAAGAGACCCAGTACTTC.